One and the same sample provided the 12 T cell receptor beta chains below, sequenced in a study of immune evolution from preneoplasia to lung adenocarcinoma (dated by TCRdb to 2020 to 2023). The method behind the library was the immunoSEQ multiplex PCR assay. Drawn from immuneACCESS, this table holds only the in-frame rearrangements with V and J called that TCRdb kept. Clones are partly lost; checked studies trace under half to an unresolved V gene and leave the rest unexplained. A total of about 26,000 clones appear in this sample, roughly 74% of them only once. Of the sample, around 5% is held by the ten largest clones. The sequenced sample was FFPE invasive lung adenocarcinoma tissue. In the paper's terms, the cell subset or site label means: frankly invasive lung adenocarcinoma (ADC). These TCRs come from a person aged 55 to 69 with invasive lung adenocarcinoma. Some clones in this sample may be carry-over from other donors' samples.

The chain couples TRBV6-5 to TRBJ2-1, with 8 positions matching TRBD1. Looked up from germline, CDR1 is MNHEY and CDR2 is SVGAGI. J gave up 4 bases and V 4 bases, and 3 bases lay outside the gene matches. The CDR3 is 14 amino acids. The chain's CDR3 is CASSSGQGYNEQFF. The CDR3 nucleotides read TGTGCCAGCAGTTCAGGACAGGGATACAATGAGCAGTTCTTC.

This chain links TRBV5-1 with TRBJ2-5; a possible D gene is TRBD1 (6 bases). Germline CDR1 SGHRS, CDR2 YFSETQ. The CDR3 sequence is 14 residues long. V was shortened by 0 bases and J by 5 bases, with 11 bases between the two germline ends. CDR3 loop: CASSLGQDSETQYF. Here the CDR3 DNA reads TGCGCCAGCAGCTTGGGACAGGATAGTGAGACCCAGTACTTC.

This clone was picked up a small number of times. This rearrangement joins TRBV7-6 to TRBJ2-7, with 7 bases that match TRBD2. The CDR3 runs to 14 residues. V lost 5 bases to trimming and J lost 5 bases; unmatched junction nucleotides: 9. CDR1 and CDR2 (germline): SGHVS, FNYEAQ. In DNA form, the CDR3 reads TGTGCCAGCAGCCAGACGGCTAGCGGAGACGAGCAGTACTTC. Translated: CASSQTASGDEQYF.

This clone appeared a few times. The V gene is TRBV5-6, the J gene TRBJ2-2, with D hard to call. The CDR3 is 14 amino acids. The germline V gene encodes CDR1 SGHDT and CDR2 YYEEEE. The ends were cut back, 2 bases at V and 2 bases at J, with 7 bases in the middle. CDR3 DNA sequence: TGTGCCAGCAGCTTTACACGAAACACCGGGGAGCTGTTTTTT. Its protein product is CASSFTRNTGELFF.

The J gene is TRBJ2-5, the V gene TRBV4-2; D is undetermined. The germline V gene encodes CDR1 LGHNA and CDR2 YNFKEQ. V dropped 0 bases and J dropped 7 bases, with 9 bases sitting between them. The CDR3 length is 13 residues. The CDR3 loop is CASSQDGKGTQYF. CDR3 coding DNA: TGTGCCAGCAGCCAAGATGGTAAGGGGACCCAGTACTTC.

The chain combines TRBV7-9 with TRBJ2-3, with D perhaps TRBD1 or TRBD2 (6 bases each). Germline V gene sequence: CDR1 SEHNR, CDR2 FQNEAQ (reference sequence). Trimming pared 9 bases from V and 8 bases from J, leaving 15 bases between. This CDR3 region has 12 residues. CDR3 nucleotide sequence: TGTGCCAGTGGGGACACCGGGGGTACGCAGTATTTT. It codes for CASGDTGGTQYF.

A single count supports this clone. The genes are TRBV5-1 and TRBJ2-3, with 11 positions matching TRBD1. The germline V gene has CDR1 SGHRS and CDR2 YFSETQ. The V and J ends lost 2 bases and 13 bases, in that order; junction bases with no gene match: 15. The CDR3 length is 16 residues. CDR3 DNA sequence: TGCGCCAGCAGCTTCTTGGGACAGGGGGTCGGCGGTTGGAAGTATTTT. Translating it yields CASSFLGQGVGGWKYF.

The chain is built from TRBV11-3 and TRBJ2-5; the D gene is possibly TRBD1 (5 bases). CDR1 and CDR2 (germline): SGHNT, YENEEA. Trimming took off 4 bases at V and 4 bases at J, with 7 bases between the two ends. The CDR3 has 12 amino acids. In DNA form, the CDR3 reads TGTGCCAGCAGCTCTAGGGGAGAGACCCAGTACTTC. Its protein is CASSSRGETQYF.

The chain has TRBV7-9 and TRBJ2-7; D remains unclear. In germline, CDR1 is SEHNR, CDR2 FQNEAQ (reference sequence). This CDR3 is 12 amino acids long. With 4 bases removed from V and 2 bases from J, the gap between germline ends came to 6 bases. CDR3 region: CASSSITYEQYF. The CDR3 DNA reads TGTGCCAGCAGCTCCATTACCTACGAGCAGTACTTC.

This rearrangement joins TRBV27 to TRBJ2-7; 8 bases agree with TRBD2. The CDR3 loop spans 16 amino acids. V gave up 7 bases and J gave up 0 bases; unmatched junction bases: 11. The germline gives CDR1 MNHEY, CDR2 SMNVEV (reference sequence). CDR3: CASKLPGLGFSYEQYF. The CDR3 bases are TGTGCCAGCAAACTACCGGGACTAGGTTTCTCCTACGAGCAGTACTTC.

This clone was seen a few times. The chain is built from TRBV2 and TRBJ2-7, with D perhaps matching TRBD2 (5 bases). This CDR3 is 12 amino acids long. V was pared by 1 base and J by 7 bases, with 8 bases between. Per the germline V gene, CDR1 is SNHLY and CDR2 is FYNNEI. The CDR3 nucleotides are TGTGCCAGCAGTGAAGAGAGAGGGGAGCAGTACTTC. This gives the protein CASSEERGEQYF.

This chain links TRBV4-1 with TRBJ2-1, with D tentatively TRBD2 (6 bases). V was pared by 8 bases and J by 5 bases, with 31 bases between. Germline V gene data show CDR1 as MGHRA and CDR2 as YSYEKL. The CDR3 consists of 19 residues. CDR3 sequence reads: CASRLCNLKGRERHNEQFF. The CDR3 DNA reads TGCGCCAGCCGCCTTTGTAACCTAAAGGGGCGGGAAAGGCACAATGAGCAGTTCTTC.